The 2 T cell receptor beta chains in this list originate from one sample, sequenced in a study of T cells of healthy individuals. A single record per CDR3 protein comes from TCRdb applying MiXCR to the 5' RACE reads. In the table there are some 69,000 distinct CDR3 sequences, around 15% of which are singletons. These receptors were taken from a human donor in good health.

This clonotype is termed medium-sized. CDR3 loop: CSAIDSPYNSPLHF. The DNA for the CDR3 is TGCAGTGCCATCGACAGCCCCTATAATTCACCCCTCCACTTT. The chain uses TRBV20-1 and TRBJ1-6; D is possibly TRBD1 (5 bases). This CDR3 region has 14 residues. V was shortened by 6 bases and J by 2 bases, with 11 bases between the two germline ends. Germline V gene data show CDR1 as DFQATT and CDR2 as SNEGSKA (reference sequence).

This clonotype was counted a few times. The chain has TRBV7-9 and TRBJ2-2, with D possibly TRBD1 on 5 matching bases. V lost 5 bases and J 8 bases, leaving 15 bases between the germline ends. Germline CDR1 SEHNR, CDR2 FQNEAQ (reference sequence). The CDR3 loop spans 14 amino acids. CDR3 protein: CASSPALGQGELFF. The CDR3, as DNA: TGTGCCAGCAGCCCAGCCCTGGGGCAGGGGGAGCTGTTTTTT.